The T cell receptor (beta chain) under discussion was sequenced for a study of blood T cell repertoires in COVID-19. After removal of 2 bases from V and 5 bases from J, the junction contained 7 bases not matched to a gene. The CDR3 is 15 residues long. Germline V CDR1 and CDR2: LNHDA, SQIVND (reference sequence). This clone has only one observation. Sequencing was performed with immunoSEQ multiplex PCR; in TCRdb, only in-frame clones are kept and a portion is missing. The sample yields approximately 100,000 clones, around 90% seen once. The gene calls are TRBV19 and TRBJ2-7; 9 nucleotides agree with TRBD1. The specimen was peripheral blood. The sequence derives from an older woman with acute or convalescent COVID-19. CDR3 protein: CASSISNRGLNEQYF. CDR3 sequence (DNA): TGTGCCAGTAGTATATCTAACAGGGGGCTCAACGAGCAGTACTTC.